A single sample is the source of the 9 T cell receptor beta chains below, sequenced in a study of cytomegalovirus exposure and HLA in healthy donors. The PCR ran on 60 Vbeta and 13 Jbeta primers. Repertoires were generated with immunoSEQ multiplex PCR, while TCRdb's copy carries only in-frame clones and drops some. In the table there are about 170,000 clones, roughly four fifths of which are singletons. Sequencing input: PBMCs. The receptors originated from a woman aged 25 to 39 in good health and CMV-seropositive.

The rearrangement links TRBV4-3 to TRBJ2-3; 7 bases match TRBD1. The CDR3 contains 15 residues. J was trimmed by 2 bases and V by 0 bases; bases with no gene match: 2. From germline, CDR1 is LGHNA and CDR2 YSLEER. Written as DNA, the CDR3 is TGCGCCAGCAGCCAAGATAAGGGGGCCACAGATACGCAGTATTTT. It specifies CASSQDKGATDTQYF.

The genes are TRBV7-8 and TRBJ1-4, with a tentative D call TRBD1 (5 bases). Germline V gene sequence: CDR1 SGHVS, CDR2 FQNEAQ. The V and J ends lost 5 bases and 0 bases respectively, with 13 bases between them. The length of the CDR3 is 16 residues. Here the CDR3 DNA reads TGTGCCAGCAGCGGGACTAGAGGGTCAACTAATGAAAAACTGTTTTTT. Translation gives CASSGTRGSTNEKLFF.

CDR3 in amino acids: CAIRGATEAFF. Written as DNA, the CDR3 is TGTGCCATCCGGGGGGCGACTGAAGCTTTCTTT. The J gene is TRBJ1-1, the V gene TRBV6-5, with D perhaps matching TRBD1 (6 bases). This CDR3 has 11 amino acids. Trimming left V 10 bases short and J 5 bases short, with 11 bases between. Per the germline V gene, CDR1 is MNHEY and CDR2 is SVGAGI.

This clone showed up just a few times. The V call is TRBV30, the J call TRBJ2-7; a weak D match, TRBD1 (5 bases). Looked up from germline, CDR1 is GTSNPN and CDR2 is SVGIG (reference sequence). Deletions cut 0 bases from V and 2 bases from J, with 8 bases between. The CDR3 has 13 residues. CDR3 coding DNA: TGTGCCTGGAGTGTCACAGGACCCTACGAGCAGTACTTC. The encoded protein is CAWSVTGPYEQYF.

Of note for this clone: Other DNA sequences within the sample encode an identical CDR3. This chain links TRBV30 with TRBJ1-1, with D possibly TRBD1 on 6 matching bases. Germline CDR1 GTSNPN, CDR2 SVGIG (reference sequence). Trimming pared 0 bases from V and 1 base from J, leaving 6 bases between. This CDR3 spans 13 amino acids. CDR3: CAWSVRGNTEAFF. CDR3 bases: TGTGCCTGGAGTGTCAGGGGGAACACTGAAGCTTTCTTT.

The V call is TRBV6-5, the J call TRBJ1-2; D is possibly TRBD1 (5 bases). V lost 4 bases and J 4 bases, leaving 19 bases between the germline ends. CDR1 is MNHEY and CDR2 is SVGAGI in the germline V gene. CDR3 length: 16 amino acids. CDR3 sequence: CASSSPRTTDFYGYTF. CDR3 nucleotide sequence: TGTGCCAGCAGTTCGCCCCGGACAACCGATTTCTATGGCTACACCTTC.

CDR3 in amino acids: CAWSGGAYGYTF. The CDR3 coding sequence is TGTGCCTGGAGTGGTGGGGCCTATGGCTACACCTTC. V and J are TRBV30 and TRBJ1-2; possible D gene TRBD1, 5 bases. V shed 1 base and J shed 4 bases, with 7 bases lying between them. There are 12 residues in the CDR3. Germline V gene lookup returns CDR1 GTSNPN and CDR2 SVGIG (reference sequence).

This clone appeared a few times. The chain couples TRBV28 to TRBJ2-5; the D gene is possibly TRBD1 (5 bases). The CDR3 is made up of 12 amino acids. In germline, CDR1 is MDHEN, CDR2 SYDVKM. The V end was cut by 9 bases, the J end by 7 bases, with 15 bases between. The chain's CDR3 is CASRGAPGTQYF. CDR3 nucleotides: TGTGCCAGTAGGGGCGCCCCCGGGACCCAGTACTTC.

The genes are TRBV27 and TRBJ2-7; TRBD2 matches 13 bases. Germline trimming cut 2 bases from V and 6 bases from J; bases unmatched to any gene: 4. Germline V gene sequence: CDR1 MNHEY, CDR2 SMNVEV (reference sequence). The CDR3 has 15 amino acids. In DNA, the CDR3 is TGTGCCAGCAGTTTAGGACTAGCGGGAGTAAGCGAGCAGTACTTC. Translation gives CASSLGLAGVSEQYF.